This passage covers 19 T cell receptor beta chains from one sample sequenced in a study of cytomegalovirus exposure and HLA in healthy donors. The study ran its PCR with 60 Vbeta and 13 Jbeta primers. This table comes from immunoSEQ multiplex PCR, and its TCRdb copy is limited to in-frame clones, with some not included. The sample includes 150,000 to 200,000 clones, around 84% of them seen just once. The sample taken for sequencing was PBMCs. The origin of the receptors is a woman younger than 35 in good health and CMV-seronegative.

This clone has a single count. The CDR3 region is CASSEPPGHRLGEQYF. The CDR3 bases are TGTGCCAGCAGTGAACCCCCTGGACACCGTTTAGGCGAGCAGTACTTC. The chain is built from TRBV6-1 and TRBJ2-5, with D tentatively TRBD1 (5 bases). The J call may be incorrect, as the DNA end agrees better with TRBJ2-7. This CDR3 has 16 residues. Germline V CDR1 and CDR2: MNHNS, SASEGT.

The rearrangement joins TRBV18 to TRBJ2-7; 11 bases fit TRBD2. There are 15 residues in the CDR3. V shed 5 bases and J 5 bases; nucleotides not matched to a gene: 8. Germline CDR1 reads KGHSH; CDR2 reads LQKENI. CDR3 protein: CASSGTSGGGHEQYF. CDR3 nucleotide sequence: TGTGCCAGCTCAGGGACTAGCGGAGGGGGCCACGAGCAGTACTTC.

The rearrangement links TRBV14 to TRBJ2-3; D is ambiguous. V lost 0 bases to trimming and J lost 5 bases, with 9 bases between them. Per the germline V gene, CDR1 is SGHDN and CDR2 is FVKESK. This CDR3 comprises 14 residues. Here the CDR3 DNA reads TGTGCCAGCAGCCAAGAGCAAACATTAGATACGCAGTATTTT. Translating gives CASSQEQTLDTQYF.

This chain joins TRBV7-6 and TRBJ2-1, with 11 bases matching TRBD2. The CDR3 covers 15 residues. The trim removed 5 bases at V and 7 bases at J, leaving 7 bases unmatched. The germline V gene has CDR1 SGHVS and CDR2 FNYEAQ. The CDR3, as DNA: TGTGCCAGCAGCCCACTAGCGGGAGAGAAAAATGAGCAGTTCTTC. Protein sequence: CASSPLAGEKNEQFF.

The chain recombines TRBV28 with TRBJ1-5; the match to TRBD1 covers 8 bases. The CDR3 is made up of 15 amino acids. V lost 5 bases and J lost 1; bases outside the gene matches: 4. CDR1 and CDR2 from the germline V gene are MDHEN and SYDVKM. The CDR3 DNA reads as TGTGCCAGCAGTATGACAGGGGCAAGCAATCAGCCCCAGCATTTT. This gives the protein CASSMTGASNQPQHF. The full variable domain, rest sourced from reference TRBV28 and TRBJ1-5, is DVKVTQSSRYLVKRTGEKVFLECVQDMDHENMFWYRQDPGLGLRLIYFSYDVKMKEKGDIPEGYSVSREKKERFSLILESASTNQTSMYLCASSMTGASNQPQHFGDGTRLSIL.

This clone turned up a few times. This rearrangement joins TRBV7-2 to TRBJ2-6; TRBD1 matches at 7 bases. The CDR3 sequence is 16 residues long. Germline V gives CDR1 SGHTA, CDR2 FQGNSA. V lost 4 bases to trimming and J lost 0 bases; unmatched junction nucleotides: 3. CDR3 nucleotide sequence: TGTGCCAGCAGCTCGCAGGGGGTCTCTGGGGCCAACGTCCTGACTTTC. It is translated as CASSSQGVSGANVLTF.

This chain connects TRBV18 to TRBJ2-1, with TRBD2 identical over 7 bases. J lost 7 bases, V lost 8 bases, and 8 bases had no gene match. This CDR3 is 13 amino acids long. Germline CDR1 and CDR2: KGHSH and LQKENI. The CDR3 is CASTATAGNEQFF. CDR3 in DNA: TGTGCCAGCACCGCGACAGCGGGGAATGAGCAGTTCTTC. The full variable domain, completed using reference TRBV18 and TRBJ2-1, is NAGVMQNPRHLVRRRGQEARLRCSPMKGHSHVYWYRQLPEEGLKFMVYLQKENIIDESGMPKERFSAEFPKEGPSILRIQQVVRGDSAAYFCASTATAGNEQFFGPGTRLTVL.

V and J are TRBV5-5 and TRBJ1-4; 8 positions match TRBD1. The germline gives CDR1 SGHKS, CDR2 YYEKEE (reference sequence). The CDR3 contains 16 residues. V lost 4 bases, J lost 4 bases, and 9 bases stayed unmatched. CDR3 sequence (DNA): TGTGCCAGCAGCGGGGGGACAGGTCAACATAATGAAAAACTGTTTTTT. It encodes CASSGGTGQHNEKLFF.

The V call is TRBV6-1, the J call TRBJ2-7; TRBD1 aligns across 9 bases. V dropped 0 bases and J dropped 4; count of bases not matched to a gene: 4. Germline V gene sequence: CDR1 MNHNS, CDR2 SASEGT. The CDR3 runs 15 residues. The CDR3 coding sequence is TGTGCCAGCAGTGAAGCGGGACAGGGCCCGTACGAGCAGTACGTC. Its protein is CASSEAGQGPYEQYV.

This clone was seen a handful of times. The V gene is TRBV12-5, the J gene TRBJ2-7; a weak D match, TRBD1 (6 bases). Trimming shortened V by 2 bases and J by 7 bases, and 21 bases separated the two germline ends. Germline V gene lookup returns CDR1 LGHNT and CDR2 FRNRAP. The CDR3 spans 16 residues. CDR3 DNA sequence: TGTGCTAGTGGTTTGAGCTCAACTCAGGGGACCGGGGAGCAGTACGTC. It yields the protein CASGLSSTQGTGEQYV.

This clone was seen more than once but under ten times. The chain has TRBV2 and TRBJ1-2; TRBD1 is a possible D gene (6 bases). Per germline, CDR1 SNHLY and CDR2 FYNNEI. V was pared by 6 bases and J by 6 bases, with 20 bases between. This CDR3 has 15 amino acids. In DNA form, the CDR3 reads TGTGCCAGCAGGGAAAAGACAGGAGCCTCGCATGGCTACACCTTC. Translation gives CASREKTGASHGYTF.

V and J are TRBV5-4 and TRBJ2-5; the D gene is possibly TRBD1 (6 bases). The CDR3 sequence is 13 residues long. V gave up 3 bases and J gave up 5 bases, with 11 bases separating them. Germline V gene data show CDR1 as SGHNT and CDR2 as YYREEE (reference sequence). DNA of the CDR3: TGTGCCAGCAGCTCTAGACAGGCCGAGACCCAGTACTTC. Translated: CASSSRQAETQYF.

The chain has TRBV10-3 and TRBJ2-7; D uncertain. The CDR3 extends over 14 amino acids. Germline-derived CDR1 and CDR2 are ENHRY and SYGVKD. Trimming removed 0 bases from V and 5 bases from J, with 11 bases in between. CDR3 in DNA: TGTGCCATCAGTGAGTCGAGACAAAGAAACGAGCAGTACGTC. Its protein product is CAISESRQRNEQYV.

The chain links TRBV19 to TRBJ2-6; 9 nucleotides align to TRBD1. The CDR3 sequence is 22 residues long. V was clipped by 3 bases and J by 0 bases; unmatched bases: 18. Germline assignment: CDR1 LNHDA and CDR2 SQIVND (reference sequence). CDR3 amino acids: CASSIRGQGFFRISSGANVLTF. Here the CDR3 DNA reads TGTGCCAGTAGTATTAGGGGACAGGGTTTCTTCCGGATCTCCTCTGGGGCCAACGTCCTGACTTTC. Drawing the rest from reference TRBV19 and TRBJ2-6, the complete variable domain is DGGITQSPKYLFRKEGQNVTLSCEQNLNHDAMYWYRQDPGQGLRLIYYSQIVNDFQKGDIAEGYSVSREKKESFPLTVTSAQKNPTAFYLCASSIRGQGFFRISSGANVLTFGAGSRLTVL.

This chain uses TRBV28 with TRBJ1-2; TRBD1 matches 8 bases. Looked up from germline, CDR1 is MDHEN and CDR2 is SYDVKM. V gave up 10 bases and J gave up 4 bases; unmatched junction bases: 8. CDR3 length: 13 residues. The CDR3 protein is CATMGDRIYGYTF. DNA for the CDR3: TGTGCCACCATGGGGGACAGGATCTATGGCTACACCTTC.

The chain couples TRBV28 to TRBJ1-4; D is ambiguous. From germline, CDR1 is MDHEN and CDR2 SYDVKM. Trimming took off 5 bases at V and 0 bases at J, with 7 bases between the two ends. This CDR3 region has 14 residues. The CDR3 loop is CASSQTSTNEKLFF. CDR3 in DNA: TGTGCCAGCAGTCAAACATCAACTAATGAAAAACTGTTTTTT.

Notes on this clone: This CDR3 is also generated by other DNA sequences in the sample. This chain uses TRBV12-5 with TRBJ2-5; D not certain. Per germline, CDR1 LGHNT and CDR2 FRNRAP. V gave up 2 bases and J gave up 5 bases, with 9 bases separating them. CDR3 size: 13 residues. CDR3 in amino acids: CASGLMGQETQYF. CDR3 bases: TGTGCTAGTGGTTTGATGGGCCAGGAGACCCAGTACTTC.

The CDR3 sequence: CASSDGGLAGDTTGELFF. The CDR3 region has the DNA TGCGCCAGCAGTGATGGGGGGCTAGCGGGGGACACAACCGGGGAGCTGTTTTTT. The chain uses TRBV10-1 and TRBJ2-2; 10 nucleotides align to TRBD2. The V gene end was trimmed by 3 bases and the J gene end by 5 bases; junction bases not matched to a gene: 12. The CDR3 spans 18 residues. Germline loops: CDR1 WNHNN, CDR2 SYGVQD (reference sequence).

The chain has TRBV2 and TRBJ2-2; D is perhaps TRBD2 (5 bases). The V gene's germline CDR1 is SNHLY and CDR2 FYNNEI. The V end was cut by 4 bases, the J end by 3 bases, with 15 bases between. This CDR3 is built from 16 residues. CDR3 nucleotides: TGTGCCAGCAGTGCACAGAGGGCCTTGGACACCGGGGAGCTGTTTTTT. Protein product: CASSAQRALDTGELFF.